The source of this TCR beta chain is a study of blood T cell repertoires in COVID-19. Study overall: Sources were T cells, B-cell-depleted T cells, or PBMCs; the material itself was cDNA or gDNA.

This CDR3 comprises 16 residues. Source study methods: Estimation of nucleated cell counts was performed using reference gene primer amplification. Method: immunoSEQ multiplex PCR; TCRdb's copy keeps in-frame clones and lacks some. That table furnishes V, J and clone size, whereas the DNA furnished D and trimming. Found here are 100,000 to 150,000 clones, approximately 90% of them singletons; the top ten hold around 1.9%. This sequence originates from a man aged 50-59 years with COVID-19, enrolled during active disease. The chain couples TRBV12-2 to TRBJ2-7; the table calls TRBD2, which could not be checked here. TRBV12-2 is reported as a pseudogene. Sequenced input: peripheral blood. DNA for the CDR3: TGTGCAAGTCGCTTACAATGGGAGGGCAAAACCTACGAGCAGTACGTC. The encoded protein is CASRLQWEGKTYEQYV.